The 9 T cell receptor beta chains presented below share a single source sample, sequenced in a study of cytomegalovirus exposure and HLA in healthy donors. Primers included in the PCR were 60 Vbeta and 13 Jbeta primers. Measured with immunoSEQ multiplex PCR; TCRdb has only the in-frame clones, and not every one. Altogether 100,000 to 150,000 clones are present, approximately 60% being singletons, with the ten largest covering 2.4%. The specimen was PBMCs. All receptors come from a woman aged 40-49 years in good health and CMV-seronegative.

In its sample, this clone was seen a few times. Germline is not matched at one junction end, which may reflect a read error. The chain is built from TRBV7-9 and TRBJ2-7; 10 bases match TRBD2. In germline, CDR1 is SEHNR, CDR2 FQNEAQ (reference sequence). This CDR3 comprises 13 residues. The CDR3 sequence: CSSSLAGGNEQYF. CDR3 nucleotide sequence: TGTTCCAGCAGCTTAGCGGGAGGAAACGAGCAGTACTTC.

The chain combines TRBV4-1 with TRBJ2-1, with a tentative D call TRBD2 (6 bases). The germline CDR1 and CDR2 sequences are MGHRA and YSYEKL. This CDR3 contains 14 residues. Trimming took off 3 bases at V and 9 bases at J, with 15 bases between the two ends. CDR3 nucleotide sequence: TGCGCCAGCAGCCAGGTGGGGGGTACGGTTGAGCAGTTCTTC. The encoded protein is CASSQVGGTVEQFF.

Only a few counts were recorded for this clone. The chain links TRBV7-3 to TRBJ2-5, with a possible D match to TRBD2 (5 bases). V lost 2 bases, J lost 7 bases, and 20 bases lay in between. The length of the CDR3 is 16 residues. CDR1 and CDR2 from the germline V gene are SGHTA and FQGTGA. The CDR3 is CASSLAPPRRAGTQYF. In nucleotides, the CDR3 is TGTGCCAGCAGCTTAGCCCCTCCGAGGCGGGCGGGGACCCAGTACTTC.

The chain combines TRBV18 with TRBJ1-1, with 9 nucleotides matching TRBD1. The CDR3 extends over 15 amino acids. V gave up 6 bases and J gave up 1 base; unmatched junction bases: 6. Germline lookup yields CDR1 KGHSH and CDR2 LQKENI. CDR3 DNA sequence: TGTGCCAGCTCGGGGACAGGGATCCAGAACACTGAAGCTTTCTTT. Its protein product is CASSGTGIQNTEAFF. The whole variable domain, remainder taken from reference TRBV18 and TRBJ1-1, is NAGVMQNPRHLVRRRGQEARLRCSPMKGHSHVYWYRQLPEEGLKFMVYLQKENIIDESGMPKERFSAEFPKEGPSILRIQQVVRGDSAAYFCASSGTGIQNTEAFFGQGTRLTVV.

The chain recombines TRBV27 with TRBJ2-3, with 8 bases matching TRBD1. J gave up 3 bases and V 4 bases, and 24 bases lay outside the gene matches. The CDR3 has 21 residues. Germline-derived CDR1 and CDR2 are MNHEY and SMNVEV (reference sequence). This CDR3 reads CASSSKPGQEVTGEGTDTQYF. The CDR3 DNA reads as TGTGCCAGCAGTTCTAAGCCGGGACAGGAGGTAACGGGCGAAGGTACAGATACGCAGTATTTT.

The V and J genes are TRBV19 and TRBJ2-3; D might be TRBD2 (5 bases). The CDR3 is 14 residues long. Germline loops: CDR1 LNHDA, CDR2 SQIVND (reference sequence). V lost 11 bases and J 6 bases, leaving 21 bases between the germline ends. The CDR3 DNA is TGTGCCTCCTCTCGGGGTTCCTCGGGTGATACGCAGTATTTT. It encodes CASSRGSSGDTQYF.

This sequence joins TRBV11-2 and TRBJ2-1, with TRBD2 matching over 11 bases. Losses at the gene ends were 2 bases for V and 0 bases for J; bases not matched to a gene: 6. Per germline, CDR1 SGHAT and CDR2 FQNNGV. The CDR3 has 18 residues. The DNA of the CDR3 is TGTGCCAGCAGCTTACTAGCGGGGGGCCGTAGCTCCTACAATGAGCAGTTCTTC. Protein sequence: CASSLLAGGRSSYNEQFF.

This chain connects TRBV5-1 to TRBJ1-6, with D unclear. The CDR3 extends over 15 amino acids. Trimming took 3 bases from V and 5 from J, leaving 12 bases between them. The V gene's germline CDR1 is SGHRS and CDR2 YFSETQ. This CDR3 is CASSYLAEDNSPLHF. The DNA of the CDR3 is TGCGCCAGCAGCTACCTGGCGGAGGATAATTCACCCCTCCACTTT.

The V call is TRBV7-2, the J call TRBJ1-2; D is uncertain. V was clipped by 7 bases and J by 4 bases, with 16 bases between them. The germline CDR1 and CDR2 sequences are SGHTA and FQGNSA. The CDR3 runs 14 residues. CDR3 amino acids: CASTVTGISYGYTF. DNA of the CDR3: TGTGCCAGCACCGTAACGGGGATCTCCTATGGCTACACCTTC.